The 20 T cell receptor beta chains below all came from one sample that was sequenced in a study of blood T cell repertoires in COVID-19. Measured with immunoSEQ multiplex PCR; TCRdb has only the in-frame clones, and not every one. The profile shows 90,000 to 110,000 clones, 81% of them singletons. Sequenced: peripheral blood. Receptor source: an elderly man with acute or convalescent COVID-19.

The V call is TRBV4-1, the J call TRBJ2-1, with TRBD2 matching 10 bases. CDR3 length: 20 residues. The J segment lost 2 bases and the V segment lost 0 bases, leaving 13 bases of the junction unmatched. CDR1 and CDR2 (germline): MGHRA, YSYEKL. The CDR3 sequence: CASSQDSGSGRSGPYNEQFF. The CDR3 DNA is TGCGCCAGCAGCCAAGATTCGGGTAGCGGGAGGTCGGGACCCTACAATGAGCAGTTCTTC.

V and J are TRBV9 and TRBJ2-3; D gene unclear. Trimming cost V 0 bases and J 0 bases, with 5 bases left between them. CDR3 length: 14 amino acids. The germline gives CDR1 SGDLS, CDR2 YYNGEE. The DNA for the CDR3 is TGTGCCAGCAGCGTAGGTTCAAGCACAGATACGCAGTATTTT. Its translation is CASSVGSSTDTQYF.

In nucleotides, the CDR3 is TGCGCCAGCAGCCAAGGGCTAGCGGGAGACGGGGGCGAGCAGTACTTC. Amino acid sequence: CASSQGLAGDGGEQYF. The chain couples TRBV4-1 to TRBJ2-7, with 10 nucleotides matching TRBD2. Trimming cost V 1 base and J 6 bases; bases outside gene matches: 9. The CDR3 covers 16 residues. The germline V gene encodes CDR1 MGHRA and CDR2 YSYEKL.

The chain combines TRBV3-1 (or the pseudogene TRBV3-2) with TRBJ2-1, with 12 positions matching TRBD2. The CDR3 loop spans 16 amino acids. V was pared by 4 bases and J by 7 bases, with 8 bases of the junction left unmatched. Looked up from germline, CDR1 is LGHDT and CDR2 is YNNKEL (reference sequence). The chain's CDR3 is CASSRLVLAGGNEQFF. In DNA, the CDR3 is TGTGCCAGCAGCCGGCTTGTACTAGCGGGAGGTAATGAGCAGTTCTTC.

The chain has TRBV7-3 and TRBJ2-1; 11 bases match TRBD2. Germline V gives CDR1 SGHTA, CDR2 FQGTGA. V lost 5 bases, J lost 5 bases, and 5 bases stayed unmatched. The length of the CDR3 is 15 residues. This chain's CDR3 is CASSVSGRANNEQFF. CDR3 nucleotide sequence: TGTGCCAGCAGCGTTAGCGGGAGGGCAAACAATGAGCAGTTCTTC.

The chain joins TRBV11-2 to TRBJ2-1, with D possibly being TRBD2 (5 bases). The CDR3 is 14 amino acids. V gave up 3 bases and J gave up 3 bases, with 9 bases separating them. Germline assignment: CDR1 SGHAT and CDR2 FQNNGV. Here the CDR3 DNA reads TGTGCCAGCAGCTTGCGGGTTCTCTACAATGAGCAGTTCTTC. Its translation is CASSLRVLYNEQFF.

The V gene is TRBV28, the J gene TRBJ1-1; 8 bases fit TRBD1. The germline gives CDR1 MDHEN, CDR2 SYDVKM. The V and J ends lost 5 bases and 4 bases, in that order; junction bases with no gene match: 6. The CDR3 has 14 amino acids. The CDR3 DNA reads TGTGCCAGCAGTCCCACCACAGGGGGCACTGAAGCTTTCTTT. Residues: CASSPTTGGTEAFF.

V and J are TRBV5-5 and TRBJ1-2; D gene ambiguous. This CDR3 has 15 residues. V was pared by 4 bases and J by 4 bases, with 17 bases between. The germline V gene encodes CDR1 SGHKS and CDR2 YYEKEE (reference sequence). The CDR3 DNA reads TGTGCCAGCAGCCCCGAGGTTACAATCTTCTATGGCTACACCTTC. This codes for CASSPEVTIFYGYTF.

The CDR3 region has the DNA TGTGCCAGCAGTGCGGATGGCTACACCTTC. As protein: CASSADGYTF. The V gene is TRBV27, the J gene TRBJ1-2; D uncertain. The CDR3 covers 10 residues. Germline-derived CDR1 and CDR2 are MNHEY and SMNVEV (reference sequence). V was trimmed by 5 bases and J by 6 bases, leaving 4 bases between them.

The chain uses TRBV19 and TRBJ2-5; the match to TRBD1 covers 7 bases. V trimming: 3 bases; J trimming: 3 bases; junction bases outside the gene matches: 4. Per germline, CDR1 LNHDA and CDR2 SQIVND (reference sequence). The CDR3 is 14 residues long. The CDR3 region is CASSIEGTEETQYF. The CDR3 DNA is TGTGCCAGTAGTATTGAGGGGACAGAAGAGACCCAGTACTTC.

The chain links TRBV6-5 to TRBJ1-6; 8 bases agree with TRBD1. The germline gives CDR1 MNHEY, CDR2 SVGAGI. The CDR3 has 13 residues. V gave up 8 bases and J gave up 10 bases; unmatched junction bases: 7. Here the CDR3 reads CASAGQGGSPLHF. In nucleotides, the CDR3 is TGTGCCAGCGCCGGACAGGGCGGCTCACCCCTCCACTTT.

This clone appeared a few times. This sequence joins TRBV2 and TRBJ1-4; TRBD1 might be the D (6 bases). Trimming removed 8 bases from V and 8 bases from J, with 21 bases in between. The CDR3 spans 15 residues. Per germline, CDR1 SNHLY and CDR2 FYNNEI. In DNA form, the CDR3 reads TGTGCCAGCTCGCGAGAGCAGGGCAGGGGAGAAAAACTGTTTTTT. Translated: CASSREQGRGEKLFF.

The V call is TRBV6-5, the J call TRBJ1-6; D remains unclear. The germline V gene has CDR1 MNHEY and CDR2 SVGAGI. There are 12 residues in the CDR3. Trimming cost V 4 bases and J 10 bases, with 8 bases left between them. CDR3 DNA: TGTGCCAGCAGTTCAGTCACATCACCCCTCCACTTT. Its protein is CASSSVTSPLHF.

The J gene is TRBJ2-3, the V gene TRBV5-1, with D perhaps matching TRBD2 (6 bases). Looked up from germline, CDR1 is SGHRS and CDR2 is YFSETQ. This CDR3 region has 13 residues. V was trimmed by 1 base and J by 12 bases, leaving 15 bases between them. The CDR3 here is CASSLRLEEDQYF. The CDR3 DNA reads TGCGCCAGCAGCTTGAGACTAGAGGAGGATCAGTATTTT.

J is TRBJ1-3 and V is TRBV7-9; no clear D. The CDR3 has 14 amino acids. Deletions cut 2 bases from V and 4 bases from J, with 9 bases between. Germline-derived CDR1 and CDR2 are SEHNR and FQNEAQ (reference sequence). Here the CDR3 DNA reads TGTGCCAGCAGCTTATCGGGAACCGGAAACACCATATATTTT. It yields the protein CASSLSGTGNTIYF.

This clone is a singleton in its sample. The chain couples TRBV5-1 to TRBJ1-1; TRBD1 matches 10 bases. CDR1 is SGHRS, CDR2 YFSETQ, per germline. The V and J ends lost 4 bases and 9 bases, in that order; junction bases with no gene match: 15. The CDR3 consists of 16 residues. The CDR3 region has the DNA TGCGCCAGCAGCCTAGGGACAGGGGATGGAACACTGAAAGCTTTCTTT. Translating it yields CASSLGTGDGTLKAFF.

This sequence joins TRBV30 and TRBJ1-6; 7 bases fit TRBD1. Germline trimming cut 4 bases from V and 0 bases from J; bases unmatched to any gene: 3. There are 15 residues in the CDR3. Germline CDR1 and CDR2: GTSNPN and SVGIG (reference sequence). The CDR3 sequence is CAWISGGSYNSPLHF. The CDR3 DNA reads TGTGCCTGGATCTCAGGGGGCTCCTATAATTCACCCCTCCACTTT.

This rearrangement joins TRBV28 to TRBJ2-2; D perhaps matches TRBD1 (6 bases). The V end lost 5 bases, the J end lost 1 base, and 14 bases lay between the germline ends. Germline V gene lookup returns CDR1 MDHEN and CDR2 SYDVKM. There are 16 residues in the CDR3. CDR3 nucleotides: TGTGCCAGCAGTAAAACCTCGGGACAGAACACCGGGGAGCTGTTTTTT. This translates into CASSKTSGQNTGELFF. Complete variable domain (other parts from reference TRBV28 and TRBJ2-2): DVKVTQSSRYLVKRTGEKVFLECVQDMDHENMFWYRQDPGLGLRLIYFSYDVKMKEKGDIPEGYSVSREKKERFSLILESASTNQTSMYLCASSKTSGQNTGELFFGEGSRLTVL.

This clone was detected only a few times. This sequence joins TRBV27 and TRBJ2-3; 14 nucleotides match TRBD2. There are 14 residues in the CDR3. The germline CDR1 and CDR2 sequences are MNHEY and SMNVEV (reference sequence). The V gene end was trimmed by 6 bases and the J gene end by 5 bases; junction bases not matched to a gene: 1. This chain's CDR3 is CASRGLAGVDTQYF. The CDR3, as DNA: TGTGCCAGCAGGGGACTAGCGGGAGTAGATACGCAGTATTTT.

The chain recombines TRBV6-1 with TRBJ1-6; TRBD1 might be the D (5 bases). Germline CDR1 reads MNHNS; CDR2 reads SASEGT. Trimming took off 2 bases at V and 7 bases at J, with 12 bases between the two ends. CDR3 length: 15 residues. CDR3 protein: CASSEMTVQNSPLHF. DNA of the CDR3: TGTGCCAGCAGTGAAATGACAGTGCAGAATTCACCCCTCCACTTT.